This T cell receptor (beta chain) was obtained from a study of human versus mouse CDR3 diversity and MHC coevolution. About the research overall: Each sample yielded about 0.6 x 10^7 to 1.8 x 10^7 valid reads. Study outcomes and limitations: Clonal inequality was lowest in most of the three human donors. Compared with mice, human CDR3s carried more deletions and insertions on average.

Germline CDR1 and CDR2: SGHRS and YFSETQ. This CDR3 contains 16 residues. Trimming removed 0 bases from V and 5 bases from J; junction bases left unmatched: 5. The repertoire was sequenced with immunoSEQ multiplex PCR; TCRdb's copy has only in-frame clones and lacks some. The table shows about 83,000 clones, with 85% to 95% occurring only once. Concerning this clone itself: Its antigen is unknown.

The sequencing sample was made of naive CD4+ T cells from blood. Described subset: CD45RO-negative CD62L-positive naive CD4 T cells. V gene TRBV5-1 combines with J gene TRBJ2-5, with 12 bases aligning to TRBD2. The sequence derives from a person aged 25 to 69 in good health. This CDR3 is CASSLVLAGGQETQYF. Here the CDR3 DNA reads TGCGCCAGCAGCTTGGTCCTAGCGGGGGGGCAGGAGACCCAGTACTTC.